The 21 T cell receptor beta chains reported below all come from one sample, sequenced in a study of shared clonotypes between healthy human individuals. Some clones are missing from TCRdb's copy, which holds only in-frame ones; the method was immunoSEQ multiplex PCR. Of about 1.1 million clones in the sample, roughly 80% were seen once. Specimen: memory CD4+ T cells from PBMCs. The sample's subset: CD45RA-negative fraction. The source of these receptors is a man aged 18 to 30 in good health. Some clones in this sample may be carry-over from other donors' samples.

The chain is built from TRBV6-5 and TRBJ2-7; 7 bases line up with TRBD1. Trimming at V came to 6 bases and at J to 3 bases, leaving 8 bases not matched to a gene. The CDR3 runs 14 residues. Germline CDR1 reads MNHEY; CDR2 reads SVGAGI. In DNA form, the CDR3 reads TGTGCCAGCAGACCGACAGGGCCTCTCTACGAGCAGTACTTC. Protein sequence: CASRPTGPLYEQYF.

V gene TRBV6-1 combines with J gene TRBJ2-5; 10 bases fit TRBD1. This CDR3 spans 14 amino acids. After removal of 8 bases from V and 4 bases from J, the junction contained 7 bases not matched to a gene. The germline V gene has CDR1 MNHNS and CDR2 SASEGT. The CDR3 DNA reads as TGTGCCAGCTTCCTGACAGGGGGCGCAGAGACCCAGTACTTC. It translates to CASFLTGGAETQYF.

The chain carries TRBV29-1 and TRBJ1-4; the match to TRBD1 covers 10 bases. The CDR3 has 12 amino acids. Germline V gene data show CDR1 as SQVTM and CDR2 as ANQGSEA. The J segment lost 6 bases and the V segment lost 7 bases, leaving 2 bases of the junction unmatched. The CDR3 sequence: CSGQGADEKLFF. CDR3 coding DNA: TGCAGCGGACAGGGGGCGGATGAAAAACTGTTTTTT.

V gene TRBV2 combines with J gene TRBJ2-2; 8 bases line up with TRBD2. The V and J ends lost 5 bases and 7 bases, in that order; junction bases with no gene match: 15. Germline V gene data show CDR1 as SNHLY and CDR2 as FYNNEI. The CDR3 has 17 amino acids. In DNA, the CDR3 is TGTGCCAGCAGTAGGGAGCGGCGGGAGGTATCTTACGGGGAGCTGTTTTTT. This gives the protein CASSRERREVSYGELFF.

V gene TRBV5-1 combines with J gene TRBJ2-1; 7 nucleotides line up with TRBD1. With 3 bases clipped from V and 8 bases from J, the junction kept 8 bases outside the gene matches. The CDR3 runs to 14 residues. Germline CDR1 SGHRS, CDR2 YFSETQ. The CDR3 DNA is TGCGCCAGCAGCTCAAACAGGGGTAGCGATGAGCAGTTCTTC. Translating gives CASSSNRGSDEQFF.

This clone appeared once. V usage is TRBV28 and J usage is TRBJ2-5; D is perhaps TRBD2 (5 bases). The germline CDR1 and CDR2 sequences are MDHEN and SYDVKM. With 6 bases removed from V and 5 bases from J, the gap between germline ends came to 16 bases. This CDR3 is built from 14 residues. This CDR3 is CASRLGGSRETQYF. Here the CDR3 DNA reads TGTGCCAGCAGACTGGGCGGGTCGCGGGAGACCCAGTACTTC.

The chain uses TRBV27 and TRBJ1-1; 9 positions match TRBD1. V lost 3 bases to trimming and J lost 1 base; unmatched junction nucleotides: 9. The germline CDR1 and CDR2 sequences are MNHEY and SMNVEV (reference sequence). The CDR3 covers 17 residues. For the CDR3, the DNA is TGTGCCAGCAGTTTTGACAGGGGGTCGAGGGGGAACACTGAAGCTTTCTTT. This gives the protein CASSFDRGSRGNTEAFF.

Comment on this clone: A read error is likely here: a far larger clone is one base away. This chain uses TRBV7-3 with TRBJ1-1, with no clear D. Between the trimmed V and J ends, which lost 4 bases and 1 base, there was a span of 10 bases. Germline lookup yields CDR1 SGHTA and CDR2 FQGTGA. The CDR3 has 14 residues. CDR3 protein: CASSSAGRNTEAFF. The CDR3 region has the DNA TGTGCCAGCAGCTCGGCCGGGAGGAACACTGAAGCTTTCTTT.

The chain couples TRBV4-1 to TRBJ1-1, with D possibly TRBD1 on 6 matching bases. Germline-derived CDR1 and CDR2 are MGHRA and YSYEKL. The CDR3 consists of 16 residues. Trimming pared 1 base from V and 5 bases from J, leaving 17 bases between. The CDR3 DNA sequence: TGCGCCAGCAGCCAAGCGGCGGCGGGGGCAGGTACTGAAGCTTTCTTT. It codes for CASSQAAAGAGTEAFF.

This clone has just a few counts. This chain connects TRBV2 to TRBJ1-4; D is perhaps TRBD1 (6 bases). The CDR3 consists of 12 residues. Germline V gene lookup returns CDR1 SNHLY and CDR2 FYNNEI. V lost 6 bases, J lost 7 bases, and 9 bases lay in between. The CDR3 DNA reads as TGTGCCAGCAGCTTAGGGGGTGAAAAACTGTTTTTT. This codes for CASSLGGEKLFF.

This chain joins TRBV5-1 and TRBJ2-1; 8 nucleotides agree with TRBD2. The CDR3 consists of 16 residues. Germline loops: CDR1 SGHRS, CDR2 YFSETQ. After removal of 4 bases from V and 5 bases from J, the junction contained 11 bases not matched to a gene. The CDR3, as DNA: TGCGCCAGCAGCCCAAATATAGCGGGGATTGACAATGAGCAGTTCTTC. Amino acids: CASSPNIAGIDNEQFF.

This chain uses TRBV28 with TRBJ1-5, with a tentative D call TRBD1 (5 bases). The V gene's germline CDR1 is MDHEN and CDR2 SYDVKM. CDR3 length: 15 amino acids. The V end lost 6 bases, the J end lost 6 bases, and 18 bases lay between the germline ends. CDR3 nucleotide sequence: TGTGCCAGCAGCCCCACACTATCGGGGGGTCAGCCCCAGCATTTT. This sequence encodes CASSPTLSGGQPQHF.

The chain has TRBV10-3 and TRBJ1-1, with TRBD1 as a possible D gene (5 bases). Trimming cost V 8 bases and J 0 bases, with 10 bases left between them. This CDR3 spans 13 amino acids. Germline V gene lookup returns CDR1 ENHRY and CDR2 SYGVKD. The CDR3 DNA sequence: TGTGCCATCCAAAGGGACGTGAACACTGAAGCTTTCTTT. Translating gives CAIQRDVNTEAFF.

This rearrangement joins TRBV19 to TRBJ2-6, with no clear D. This CDR3 has 17 residues. Deletions cut 3 bases from V and 0 bases from J, with 12 bases between. The V gene's germline CDR1 is LNHDA and CDR2 SQIVND (reference sequence). CDR3 loop: CASSISEAYSGANVLTF. The CDR3 nucleotides are TGTGCCAGTAGTATTTCAGAGGCGTACTCTGGGGCCAACGTCCTGACTTTC. The complete variable domain, with remaining parts taken from reference TRBV19 and TRBJ2-6, reads DGGITQSPKYLFRKEGQNVTLSCEQNLNHDAMYWYRQDPGQGLRLIYYSQIVNDFQKGDIAEGYSVSREKKESFPLTVTSAQKNPTAFYLCASSISEAYSGANVLTFGAGSRLTVL.

This chain joins TRBV19 and TRBJ1-2; tentatively, D is TRBD1 (5 bases). Germline-derived CDR1 and CDR2 are LNHDA and SQIVND (reference sequence). The CDR3 runs 14 residues. V was pared by 5 bases and J by 7 bases, with 17 bases between. CDR3 in amino acids: CASSPGRRESGYTF. The CDR3 nucleotides are TGTGCCAGTAGTCCGGGACGGCGGGAGTCTGGCTACACCTTC.

The CDR3 DNA sequence: TGTGCCAGCAGCCTCCTAGCGGGAGAGACCCAGTACTTC. It is translated as CASSLLAGETQYF. This chain uses TRBV2 with TRBJ2-5, with 8 nucleotides matching TRBD2. CDR1 is SNHLY, CDR2 FYNNEI, per germline. This CDR3 region has 13 residues. The junction had 4 bases not matched to a gene; V was cut back by 6 bases and J by 4 bases.

In regard to this clone: This sample includes further DNA sequences coding for the same CDR3. CDR3 nucleotides: TGCGCCAGCAGCCAGGCATTATCCGGGTACAGGCCCACGGATGAGCAGTACTTC. It is translated as CASSQALSGYRPTDEQYF. V is TRBV4-1 and J is TRBJ2-5, with TRBD1 as a possible D gene (5 bases). Germline assignment: CDR1 MGHRA and CDR2 YSYEKL. The V end was cut by 3 bases, the J end by 11 bases, with 31 bases between. This CDR3 has 18 residues.

V and J are TRBV2 and TRBJ2-2; TRBD2 might be the D (6 bases). Germline V CDR1 and CDR2: SNHLY, FYNNEI. Trimming shortened V by 4 bases and J by 6 bases, and 18 bases separated the two germline ends. The CDR3 is 16 amino acids. CDR3 amino acids: CASSGEGVTRPGELFF. CDR3 bases: TGTGCCAGCAGTGGTGAGGGAGTGACTAGGCCCGGGGAGCTGTTTTTT.

CDR3 in amino acids: CASSQGGNQETQYF. The CDR3 nucleotides read TGTGCCAGCAGCCAAGGGGGGAACCAAGAGACCCAGTACTTC. This chain uses TRBV28 with TRBJ2-5; either TRBD1 or TRBD2 may fit D (6 bases each). Germline CDR1 is MDHEN and CDR2 is SYDVKM. This CDR3 is 14 amino acids long. V lost 6 bases to trimming and J lost 0 bases, with 11 bases between them.

About this clone itself: A read error is likely here: a far larger clone is one base away. The chain combines TRBV5-1 with TRBJ1-3; no definite D call. CDR1 SGHRS and CDR2 YFSETQ come from the germline V gene. The V end lost 3 bases, the J end lost 0 bases, and 1 base lay between the germline ends. The CDR3 is made up of 12 amino acids. The CDR3: CASSYSGNTIYF. CDR3 coding DNA: TGCGCCAGCAGCTACTCTGGAAACACCATATATTTT.

V is TRBV7-9 and J is TRBJ2-3; 11 nucleotides match TRBD2. V was clipped by 6 bases and J by 5 bases; unmatched bases: 4. CDR1 SEHNR and CDR2 FQNEAQ come from the germline V gene (reference sequence). There are 14 residues in the CDR3. The DNA for the CDR3 is TGTGCCAGCAGGTTCGGACTAGCGGGAGATACGCAGTATTTT. Its translation: CASRFGLAGDTQYF.